The sequence of this TCR beta chain was determined in a study of T cells in localized non-small cell lung cancer. About this clone itself: Its specificity is unknown.

Per the germline V gene, CDR1 is SNHLY and CDR2 is FYNNEI. The CDR3 runs 14 residues. The V gene lost 5 bases and the J gene lost 7 bases, with 17 bases spanning the gap. Study-wide results and limits: Greater blood T cell density accompanied longer overall survival. Uninvolved adjacent lung, not tumor, had the highest T cell clonality. Sequencing was limited to one tumor region, leaving the possibility of heterogeneity open. Median detection of top 100 tumor clones in adjacent lung was 57 clones.

Profiled with immunoSEQ multiplex PCR; TCRdb holds only in-frame clones, not every one. Of roughly 58,000 clones in the sample, 81% were seen once. V and J are TRBV2 and TRBJ1-2, with a weak D call TRBD1 (6 bases). The source of this sequence is a man aged 40 to 69 with stage II lung adenocarcinoma. The sequencing here drew on PBMCs, taken before any cancer treatment. The chain's CDR3 is CASSKGGPVGGYTF. DNA for the CDR3: TGTGCCAGCAGTAAGGGGGGGCCGGTGGGTGGCTACACCTTC.